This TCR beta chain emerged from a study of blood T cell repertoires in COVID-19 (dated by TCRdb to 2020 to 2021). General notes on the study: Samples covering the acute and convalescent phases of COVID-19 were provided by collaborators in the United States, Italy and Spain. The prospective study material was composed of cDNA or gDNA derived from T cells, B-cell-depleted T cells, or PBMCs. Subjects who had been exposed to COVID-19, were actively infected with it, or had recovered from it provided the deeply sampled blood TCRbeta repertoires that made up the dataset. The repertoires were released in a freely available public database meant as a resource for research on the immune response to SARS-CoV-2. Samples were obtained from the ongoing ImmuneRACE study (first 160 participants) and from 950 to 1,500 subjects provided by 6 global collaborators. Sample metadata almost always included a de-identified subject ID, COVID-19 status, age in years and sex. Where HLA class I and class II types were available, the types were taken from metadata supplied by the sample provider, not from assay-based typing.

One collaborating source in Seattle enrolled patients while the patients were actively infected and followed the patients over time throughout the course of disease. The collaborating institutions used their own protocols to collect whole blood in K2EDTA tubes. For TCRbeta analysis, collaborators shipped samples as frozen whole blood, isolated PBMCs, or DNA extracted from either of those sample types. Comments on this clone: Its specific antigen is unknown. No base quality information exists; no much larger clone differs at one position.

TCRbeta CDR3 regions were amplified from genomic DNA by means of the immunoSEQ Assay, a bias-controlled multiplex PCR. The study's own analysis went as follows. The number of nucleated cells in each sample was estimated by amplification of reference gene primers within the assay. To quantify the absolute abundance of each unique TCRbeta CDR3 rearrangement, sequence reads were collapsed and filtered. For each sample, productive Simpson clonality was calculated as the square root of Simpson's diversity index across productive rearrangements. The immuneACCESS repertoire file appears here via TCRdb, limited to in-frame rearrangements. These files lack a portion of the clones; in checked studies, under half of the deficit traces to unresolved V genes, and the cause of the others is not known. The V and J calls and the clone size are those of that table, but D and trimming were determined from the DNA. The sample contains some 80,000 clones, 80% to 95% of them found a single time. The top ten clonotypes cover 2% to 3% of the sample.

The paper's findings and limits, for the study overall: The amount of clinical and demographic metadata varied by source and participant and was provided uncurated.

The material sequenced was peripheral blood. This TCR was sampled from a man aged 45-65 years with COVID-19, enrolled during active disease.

Read as DNA, the sequence is TGTGCCAGTAAAAGCCGGGGGGCGACGAACACCGGGGAGCTGTTTTTT. Protein translation: CASKSRGATNTGELFF. The rearranged segments are TRBV19 and TRBJ2-2, with TRBD2 tentatively as D gene (7 bases match). Reading from cysteine to phenylalanine, the CDR3 counts 16 amino acids. The sequence is cut down to CDR3 DNA, 48 bases in frame from base 1. V and J are truncated by 7 bases and 0 bases respectively, leaving an intervening sequence of 15 bases. From the germline V gene (reference sequence), CDR1 is LNHDA and CDR2 is SQIVND.